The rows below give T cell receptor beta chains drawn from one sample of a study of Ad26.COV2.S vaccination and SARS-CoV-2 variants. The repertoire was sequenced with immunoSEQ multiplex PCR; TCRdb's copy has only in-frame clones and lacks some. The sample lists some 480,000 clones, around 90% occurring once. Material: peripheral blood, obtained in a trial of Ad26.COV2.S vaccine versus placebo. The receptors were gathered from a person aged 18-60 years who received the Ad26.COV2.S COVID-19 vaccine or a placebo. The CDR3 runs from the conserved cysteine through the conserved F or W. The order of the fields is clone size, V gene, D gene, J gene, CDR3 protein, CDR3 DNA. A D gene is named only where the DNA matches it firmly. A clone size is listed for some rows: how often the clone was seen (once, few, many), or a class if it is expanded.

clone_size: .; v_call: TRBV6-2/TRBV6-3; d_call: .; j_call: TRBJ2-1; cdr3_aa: CASSYSKLYEQFF; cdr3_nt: TGTGCCAGCAGTTACTCGAAGTTATATGAGCAGTTCTTC
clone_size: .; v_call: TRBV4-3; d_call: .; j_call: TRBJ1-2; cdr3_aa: CASSQDTALGGYTF; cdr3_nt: TGCGCCAGCAGCCAGGACACCGCCCTGGGCGGCTACACCTTC
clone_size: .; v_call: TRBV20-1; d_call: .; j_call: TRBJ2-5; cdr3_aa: CSASGGLQETQYF; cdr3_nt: TGCAGTGCTAGTGGGGGGCTCCAAGAGACCCAGTACTTC
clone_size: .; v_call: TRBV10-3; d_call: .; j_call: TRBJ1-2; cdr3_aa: CAISVQGWVGYTF; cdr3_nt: TGTGCCATCAGCGTACAGGGTTGGGTAGGCTACACCTTC
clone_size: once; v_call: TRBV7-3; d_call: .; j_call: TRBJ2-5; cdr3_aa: CASSPGRLETQYF; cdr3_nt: TGTGCCAGCAGCCCGGGACGGCTAGAGACCCAGTACTTC
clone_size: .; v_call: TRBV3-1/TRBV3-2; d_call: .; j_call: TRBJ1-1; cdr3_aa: CASSQGGFAEAFF; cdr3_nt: TGTGCCAGCAGCCAGGGGGGGTTCGCTGAAGCTTTCTTT
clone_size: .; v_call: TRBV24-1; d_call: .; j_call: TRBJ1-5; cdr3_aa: CATSDSIRGRGNQPQHF; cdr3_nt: TGTGCCACCAGTGATTCTATCAGGGGCAGGGGAAATCAGCCCCAGCATTTT
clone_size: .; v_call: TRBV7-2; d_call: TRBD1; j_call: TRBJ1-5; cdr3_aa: CASSRGTGGHQPQHF; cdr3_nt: TGTGCCAGCAGCAGAGGGACAGGGGGCCATCAGCCCCAGCATTTT
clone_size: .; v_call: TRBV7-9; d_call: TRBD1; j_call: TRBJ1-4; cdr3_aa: CASSVGQGAGDEKLFF; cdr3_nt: TGTGCCAGCAGCGTCGGACAGGGGGCAGGGGATGAAAAACTGTTTTTT
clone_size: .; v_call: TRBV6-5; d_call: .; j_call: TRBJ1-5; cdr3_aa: CASSETVGQPQHF; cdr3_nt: TGTGCCAGCAGCGAGACAGTCGGTCAGCCCCAGCATTTT
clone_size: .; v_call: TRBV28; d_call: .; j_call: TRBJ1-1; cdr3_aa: CATFNLKPREAFF; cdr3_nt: TGTGCCACCTTTAACCTAAAACCAAGGGAAGCTTTCTTT
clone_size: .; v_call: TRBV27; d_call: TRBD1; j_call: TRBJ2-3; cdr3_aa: CASSPTTGVDVADTQYF; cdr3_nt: TGTGCCAGCAGTCCCACAACAGGGGTAGATGTCGCAGATACGCAGTATTTT
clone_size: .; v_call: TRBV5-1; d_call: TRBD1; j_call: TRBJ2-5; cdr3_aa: CASSFPQGPQETQYF; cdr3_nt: TGCGCCAGCAGCTTTCCACAGGGGCCGCAAGAGACCCAGTACTTC
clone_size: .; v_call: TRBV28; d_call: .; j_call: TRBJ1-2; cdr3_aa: CASGVGRQSYGYTF; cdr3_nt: TGTGCCAGCGGAGTGGGCCGGCAGAGCTATGGCTACACCTTC
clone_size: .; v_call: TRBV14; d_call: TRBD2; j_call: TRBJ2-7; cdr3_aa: CASSQRLARPYEQYF; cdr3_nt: TGTGCCAGCAGTCAGCGACTAGCGAGGCCCTACGAGCAGTACTTC
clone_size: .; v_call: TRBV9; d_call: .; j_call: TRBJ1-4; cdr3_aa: CASSVGGGTNEKLFF; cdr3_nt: TGTGCCAGCAGCGTAGGGGGGGGCACTAATGAAAAACTGTTTTTT
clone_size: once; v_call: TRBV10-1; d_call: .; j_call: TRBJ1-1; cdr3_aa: CASRRDAEAFF; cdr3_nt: TGCGCCTCCAGGAGGGACGCTGAAGCTTTCTTT
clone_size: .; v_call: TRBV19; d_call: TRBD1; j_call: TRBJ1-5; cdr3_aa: CASSRRRQGNQPQHF; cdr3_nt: TGTGCCAGTAGTAGGCGAAGACAGGGTAATCAGCCCCAGCATTTT